Included here is one T cell receptor beta chain sequence, with context. The antigen is unknown. The entry originates in a study of CD8 T cell repertoires and HIV-1 epitope variants. As for the study in general: Epitopes were three Gag families plus Nef HW9 and YT9.

Study results and limitations: Roughly nine TCR beta clonotypes were antigen-specific, six apparently recognizing autologous or escape variants.

On the immunoSEQ platform, TCR beta CDR3s were sequenced at survey depth. The data were produced by immunoSEQ multiplex PCR, yet TCRdb's version contains in-frame clones alone and is incomplete. The table shows about 6,200 clones, with about three quarters occurring only once. This TCR was sampled from a male donor with HIV. Sequences were obtained from cultured CD8+ T cells derived from PBMCs.

The CDR3 DNA follows: TGTGCCAGCAGCGGTAGCTCCTACAATGAGCAGTTCTTC. Encoded protein: CASSGSSYNEQFF. This chain links TRBV5-4 with TRBJ2-1, with D unresolved. Germline V gene data show CDR1 as SGHNT and CDR2 as YYREEE (reference sequence). With 4 bases removed from V and 0 bases from J, the gap between germline ends came to 5 bases. This CDR3 comprises 13 residues.